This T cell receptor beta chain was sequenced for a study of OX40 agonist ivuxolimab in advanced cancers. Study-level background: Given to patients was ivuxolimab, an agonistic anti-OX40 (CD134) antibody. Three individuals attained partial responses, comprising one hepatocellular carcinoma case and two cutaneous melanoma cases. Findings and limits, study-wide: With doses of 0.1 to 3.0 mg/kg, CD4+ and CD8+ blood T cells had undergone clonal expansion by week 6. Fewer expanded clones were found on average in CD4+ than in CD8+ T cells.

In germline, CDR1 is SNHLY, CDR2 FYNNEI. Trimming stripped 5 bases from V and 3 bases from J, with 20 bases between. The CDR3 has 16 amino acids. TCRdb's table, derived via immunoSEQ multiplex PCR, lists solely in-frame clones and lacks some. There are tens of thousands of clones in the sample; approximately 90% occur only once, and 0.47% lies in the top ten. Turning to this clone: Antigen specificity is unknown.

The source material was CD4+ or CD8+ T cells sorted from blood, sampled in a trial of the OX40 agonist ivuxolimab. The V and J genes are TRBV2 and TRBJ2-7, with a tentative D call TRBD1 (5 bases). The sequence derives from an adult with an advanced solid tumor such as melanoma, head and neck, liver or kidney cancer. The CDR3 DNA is TGTGCCAGCAGTCGGACCCAACGACAGTTGGGCTACGAGCAGTACTTC. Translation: CASSRTQRQLGYEQYF.